This is a list of T cell receptor beta chains from one sample in a study of T-cell reconstitution after alpha-beta-depleted transplantation in children. TCRdb re-called the PCR reads through MiXCR, storing one row per CDR3 protein. The sample consists of hundreds of thousands of distinct CDR3 sequences, roughly 26% of them appearing once. The specimen comprised PBMCs, sampled before TCRalphabeta/CD19-depleted stem cell transplant. The receptors here all came from a girl aged 2 to 10 with Fanconi anemia, due to receive a stem cell transplant. CDR3s include the opening cysteine and the closing phenylalanine or tryptophan.

TRBJ2-7 TRBV27 CASSGWDSSYEQYF
TRBJ2-3 TRBV29-1 CSVAGTSGSTDTQYF
TRBJ2-1 TRBV12-2 CASRLARRLAGDYNEQFF
TRBJ2-7 TRBV28 CASNLPGTGSIMSSYEQYF
TRBJ2-7 TRBV6-5 CASSYSYGQEFVYEQYF
TRBJ1-5 TRBV20-1 CSARRVTRGNQPQHF
TRBJ2-1 TRBV6-2/TRBV6-3 CASSYSLWDNYNEQFF
TRBJ2-7 TRBV7-8 CASSLTRLAGSYEQYF
TRBJ2-7 TRBV20-1 CSGTTGWGTYEQYF
TRBJ2-1 TRBV7-9 CASSAKLAAYTHEQFF
TRBJ2-5 TRBV25-1 CASRVGETQYF
TRBJ2-3 TRBV20-1 CSGTRGDNTDTQYF
TRBJ2-7 TRBV6-5 CASSYSIPTGVSYEQYF
TRBJ2-7 TRBV29-1 CSVKGHEQYF
TRBJ2-1 TRBV20-1 CSARDREGYYNEQFF
TRBJ2-7 TRBV29-1 CSVAWTPTQSHEQYF
TRBJ2-1 TRBV5-1 CASSPGTSGYDEQFF
TRBJ2-7 TRBV6-6 CASAGVDSYEQYF
TRBJ2-7 TRBV20-1 CSASLAGGPHEQYF
TRBJ2-7 TRBV5-1 CASSISVSTYEQYF
TRBJ1-4 TRBV29-1 CSVLRGRGEKLFF
TRBJ2-7 TRBV7-2 CASSLGLAVSSYEQYF
TRBJ1-1 TRBV12-3/TRBV12-4 CASTQTGENTEAFF
TRBJ1-2 TRBV29-1 CSDGPEEDGYTF
TRBJ2-3 TRBV15 CATSTPSGSFFQRADTQYF
TRBJ2-7 TRBV28 CASIATGLYEQYF
TRBJ2-5 TRBV20-1 CSENLAGAETQYF
TRBJ2-7 TRBV7-2 CASRSLAFYEQYF
TRBJ1-4 TRBV29-1 CSVQGAGTNEKLFF
TRBJ2-5 TRBV29-1 CSVARTGYGQETQYF
TRBJ1-4 TRBV5-4 CASSLGVTKGKLFF
TRBJ2-3 TRBV6-1 CASSVDRGLSTDTQYF
TRBJ2-7 TRBV29-1 CSVGIWYGSEQYF
TRBJ2-5 TRBV25-1 CASSEDQETQYF
TRBJ2-7 TRBV28 CASSPPLRQVISSYEQYF
TRBJ2-7 TRBV4-1 CASSQVTGICYEQYF
TRBJ2-7 TRBV10-3 CAISGAGLAGPGPTYEQYF
TRBJ2-5 TRBV21-1 CASSKSLRRLACETQYF
TRBJ2-2 TRBV29-1 CSVEDTGPQNTGELFF
TRBJ2-5 TRBV7-9 CASSLDFRQETQYF
TRBJ2-7 TRBV20-1 CCARGLTLTSGRYEQYF
TRBJ2-7 TRBV7-2 CASSLIGQLYEQYF
TRBJ2-7 TRBV9 CASSVAGGGYEQYF
TRBJ2-7 TRBV29-1 CSVVLAVSYEQYF
TRBJ2-1 TRBV5-1 CASSLAFRAVSYNEQFF
TRBJ1-4 TRBV20-1 CSATDGLNEKLFF
TRBJ1-2 TRBV20-1 CSARDQEHTF
TRBJ2-7 TRBV7-3 CASSPQGTGGYEQYF
TRBJ2-7 TRBV5-6 CASTGLAGVDEQYF
TRBJ1-4 TRBV20-1 CSAPYSEEKLFF